The rows below give T cell receptor beta chains drawn from one sample of a study of PD-1 blockade in classical Hodgkin lymphoma. Some clones are missing from TCRdb's copy, which holds only in-frame ones; the method was immunoSEQ multiplex PCR. Of about 50,000 clones listed, 73% are singletons. The source was peripheral blood mononuclear cells (PBMCs), collected before the second cycle of nivolumab. The receptors come from a human donor with classical Hodgkin lymphoma. Each CDR3 is given with its conserved first and last residue. D genes are given only for firm matches. The size of a clone is reported for some rows only, either as once, few or many, or as a class for expanded clones.

D,V,J,size,length,DNA,CDR3
TRBD2,TRBV7-2,TRBJ2-7,.,14,TGTGCCAGCAGCTTAGTGGGAGGGGACTACGAGCAGTACTTC,CASSLVGGDYEQYF
.,TRBV21-1,TRBJ2-6,many,16,TGTGCCACCTCGGGACAGGGAGATGCTGGGGCCAACGTCCTGACTTTC,CATSGQGDAGANVLTF
TRBD2,TRBV9,TRBJ2-7,few,15,TGTGCCAGCAGCTCCTTCACTAGCGGGGCCTACGAGCAGTACTTC,CASSSFTSGAYEQYF
TRBD2,TRBV27,TRBJ2-1,.,15,TGTGCCAGCAGTTCGAGGACTAGCGGGCGAAATGAGCAGTTCTTC,CASSSRTSGRNEQFF
.,TRBV6-5,TRBJ2-5,.,13,TGTGCCAGCGGAATGGGACTTCAAGAGACCCAGTACTTC,CASGMGLQETQYF
.,TRBV28,TRBJ2-2,.,14,TGTGCCAGCAGGACCGTGACGAACACCGGGGAGCTGTTTTTT,CASRTVTNTGELFF
.,TRBV2,TRBJ1-2,.,17,TGTGCCAGCAGTGAAGCGTTTCGGGAGATAGCTAACTATGGCTACACCTTC,CASSEAFREIANYGYTF
TRBD1,TRBV19,TRBJ1-1,.,15,TGTGCCAGTAGTATAAAGGGGGCAACGAACACTGAAGCTTTCTTT,CASSIKGATNTEAFF
.,TRBV7-9,TRBJ2-1,.,15,TGTGCCAGCAGCTTATGGGCAGGAGTAGGGGATGAGCAGTTCTTC,CASSLWAGVGDEQFF
.,TRBV9,TRBJ2-3,.,15,TGTGCCAGCAGCCGTCGTGGGGTGAGCACAGATACGCAGTATTTT,CASSRRGVSTDTQYF
.,TRBV4-3,TRBJ1-4,few,17,TGCGCCAGCAGCCAAGCCCCGACGGGACGGTCAAATGAAAAACTGTTTTTT,CASSQAPTGRSNEKLFF
TRBD1,TRBV15,TRBJ2-7,.,14,TGTGCCACCAGCAGGGGGACAGGGAACTACGAGCAGTACTTC,CATSRGTGNYEQYF
.,TRBV7-9,TRBJ2-7,few,14,TGTGCCAGCAGCGCCTCCGACGGGGCCTACGAGCAGTACTTC,CASSASDGAYEQYF
.,TRBV29-1,TRBJ1-4,few,14,TGCAGCGTTGAAATGGGCGGAACTCGGGAAAAACTGTTTTTT,CSVEMGGTREKLFF
.,TRBV2,TRBJ1-6,few,16,TGTGCCAGCAGTGAAGCTCCGGTCGCTTATAATTCACCCCTCCACTTT,CASSEAPVAYNSPLHF
.,TRBV7-3,TRBJ2-2,.,15,TGTGCCAGCAGCTTAAAAGCGGGGAACACCGGGGAGCTGTTTTTT,CASSLKAGNTGELFF
TRBD1,TRBV7-3,TRBJ1-1,.,13,TGTGCCAGCAGCCCCCGGACAGGGACTGAAGCTTTCTTT,CASSPRTGTEAFF
TRBD2,TRBV29-1,TRBJ2-5,.,15,TGCAGCGTCCAGGGACTAGCGGGAGTTCAGGAGACCCAGTACTTC,CSVQGLAGVQETQYF
.,TRBV7-2,TRBJ2-7,.,15,TGTGCCAGCAGCTTAGTGGGGTTAGGCCCCTACGAGCAGTACTTC,CASSLVGLGPYEQYF
.,TRBV28,TRBJ1-2,.,13,TGTGCCAGCAGCCTGGCTGGTAGGTATGGCTACACCTTC,CASSLAGRYGYTF
TRBD2,TRBV4-3,TRBJ2-2,.,18,TGCGCCAGCAGCCAAGAATACGGAGCGGGAGGGCTGGCCGGGGAGCTGTTTTTT,CASSQEYGAGGLAGELFF
TRBD2,TRBV6-5,TRBJ2-7,few,13,TGTGCCAGCAGTGTAGCGGGAGCCTACGAGCAGTACTTC,CASSVAGAYEQYF
.,TRBV7-2,TRBJ1-2,.,11,TGTGCCAGCAGCATCCGACAGGTGTACACCTTC,CASSIRQVYTF
.,TRBV12-2,TRBJ1-2,.,16,TGTGCAAGTCGCTCATTGGCCCCCCAGGGGAACTATGGCTACACCTTC,CASRSLAPQGNYGYTF
.,TRBV7-3,TRBJ1-1,.,15,TGTGCCAGCAGCCAACTCCCCGGGGGTGGTTTCACAGCTTTCTTT,CASSQLPGGGFTAFF
TRBD1,TRBV19,TRBJ2-7,few,15,TGTGCCAGTAGTATCGGGACAGGGGTTTCCTACGAGCAGTACTTC,CASSIGTGVSYEQYF
.,TRBV21-1,TRBJ2-7,.,11,TGTGCCGGGCGGATAGGTCCCGAGCAGTACTTC,CAGRIGPEQYF
.,TRBV28,TRBJ2-1,.,16,TGTGCCAGCAGTTCGATTCGTGACGGATACTACAATGAGCAGTTCTTC,CASSSIRDGYYNEQFF
.,TRBV6-6,TRBJ2-2,.,14,TGTGCCAGCATGGGCAACGCGAACACCGGGGAGCTGTTTTTT,CASMGNANTGELFF
.,TRBV29-1,TRBJ2-3,few,16,TGCAGCGTTGTACCGGTGTCGGCTCAGGGGACAGATACGCAGTATTTT,CSVVPVSAQGTDTQYF
TRBD1,TRBV25-1,TRBJ2-3,.,14,TGTGCCAGCAGTGATTCACAGGGGACAGATACGCAGTATTTT,CASSDSQGTDTQYF
.,TRBV27,TRBJ1-4,once,16,TGTGCCAGCAGTTTGTATCAGGGGTCGACTAATGAAAAACTGTTTTTT,CASSLYQGSTNEKLFF
.,TRBV28,TRBJ2-7,.,13,TGTGCCAGCAGCTCCGTCGAGGGGTACGAGCAGTACTTC,CASSSVEGYEQYF
.,TRBV27,TRBJ2-3,.,14,TGTGCCAGCAGTTTTCGAAGCGGCACAGATACGCAGTATTTT,CASSFRSGTDTQYF
TRBD1,TRBV6-1,TRBJ2-7,.,14,TGTGCCAGCACCGGGACAGGGGTTGTCTACGAGCAGTACTTC,CASTGTGVVYEQYF